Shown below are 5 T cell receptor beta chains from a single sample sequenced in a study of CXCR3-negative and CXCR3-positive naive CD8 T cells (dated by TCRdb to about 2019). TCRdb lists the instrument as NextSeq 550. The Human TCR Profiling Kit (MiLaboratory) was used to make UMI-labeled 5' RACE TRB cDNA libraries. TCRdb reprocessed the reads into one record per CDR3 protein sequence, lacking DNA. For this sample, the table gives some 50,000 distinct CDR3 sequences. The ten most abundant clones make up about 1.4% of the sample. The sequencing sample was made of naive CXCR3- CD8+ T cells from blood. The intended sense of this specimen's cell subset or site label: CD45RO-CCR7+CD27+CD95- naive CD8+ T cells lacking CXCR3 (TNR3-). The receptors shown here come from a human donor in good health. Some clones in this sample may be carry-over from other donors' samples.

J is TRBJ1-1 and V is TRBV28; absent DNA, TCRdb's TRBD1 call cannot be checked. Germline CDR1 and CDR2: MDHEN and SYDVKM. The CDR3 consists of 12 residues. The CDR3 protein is CASSLRGTEAFF.

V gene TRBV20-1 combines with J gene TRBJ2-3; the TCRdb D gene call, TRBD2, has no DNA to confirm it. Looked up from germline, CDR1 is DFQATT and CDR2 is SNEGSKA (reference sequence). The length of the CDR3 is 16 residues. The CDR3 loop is CSARGGLAHGVDTQYF.

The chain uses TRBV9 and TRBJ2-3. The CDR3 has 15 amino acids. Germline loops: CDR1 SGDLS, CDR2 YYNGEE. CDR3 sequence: CASTERASLTDTQYF. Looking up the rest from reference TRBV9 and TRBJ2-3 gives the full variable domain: DSGVTQTPKHLITATGQRVTLRCSPRSGDLSVYWYQQSLDQGLQFLIQYYNGEERAKGNILERFSAQQFPDLHSELNLSSLELGDSALYFCASTERASLTDTQYFGPGTRLTVL.

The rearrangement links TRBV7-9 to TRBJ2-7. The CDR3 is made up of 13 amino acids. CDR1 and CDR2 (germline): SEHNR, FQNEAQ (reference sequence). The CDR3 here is CASSSGDLYEQYF.

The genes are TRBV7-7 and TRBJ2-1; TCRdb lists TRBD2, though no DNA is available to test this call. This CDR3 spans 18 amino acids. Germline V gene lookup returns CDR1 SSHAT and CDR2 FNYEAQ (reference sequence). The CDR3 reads CASSFFVLAGTTPDEQFF.